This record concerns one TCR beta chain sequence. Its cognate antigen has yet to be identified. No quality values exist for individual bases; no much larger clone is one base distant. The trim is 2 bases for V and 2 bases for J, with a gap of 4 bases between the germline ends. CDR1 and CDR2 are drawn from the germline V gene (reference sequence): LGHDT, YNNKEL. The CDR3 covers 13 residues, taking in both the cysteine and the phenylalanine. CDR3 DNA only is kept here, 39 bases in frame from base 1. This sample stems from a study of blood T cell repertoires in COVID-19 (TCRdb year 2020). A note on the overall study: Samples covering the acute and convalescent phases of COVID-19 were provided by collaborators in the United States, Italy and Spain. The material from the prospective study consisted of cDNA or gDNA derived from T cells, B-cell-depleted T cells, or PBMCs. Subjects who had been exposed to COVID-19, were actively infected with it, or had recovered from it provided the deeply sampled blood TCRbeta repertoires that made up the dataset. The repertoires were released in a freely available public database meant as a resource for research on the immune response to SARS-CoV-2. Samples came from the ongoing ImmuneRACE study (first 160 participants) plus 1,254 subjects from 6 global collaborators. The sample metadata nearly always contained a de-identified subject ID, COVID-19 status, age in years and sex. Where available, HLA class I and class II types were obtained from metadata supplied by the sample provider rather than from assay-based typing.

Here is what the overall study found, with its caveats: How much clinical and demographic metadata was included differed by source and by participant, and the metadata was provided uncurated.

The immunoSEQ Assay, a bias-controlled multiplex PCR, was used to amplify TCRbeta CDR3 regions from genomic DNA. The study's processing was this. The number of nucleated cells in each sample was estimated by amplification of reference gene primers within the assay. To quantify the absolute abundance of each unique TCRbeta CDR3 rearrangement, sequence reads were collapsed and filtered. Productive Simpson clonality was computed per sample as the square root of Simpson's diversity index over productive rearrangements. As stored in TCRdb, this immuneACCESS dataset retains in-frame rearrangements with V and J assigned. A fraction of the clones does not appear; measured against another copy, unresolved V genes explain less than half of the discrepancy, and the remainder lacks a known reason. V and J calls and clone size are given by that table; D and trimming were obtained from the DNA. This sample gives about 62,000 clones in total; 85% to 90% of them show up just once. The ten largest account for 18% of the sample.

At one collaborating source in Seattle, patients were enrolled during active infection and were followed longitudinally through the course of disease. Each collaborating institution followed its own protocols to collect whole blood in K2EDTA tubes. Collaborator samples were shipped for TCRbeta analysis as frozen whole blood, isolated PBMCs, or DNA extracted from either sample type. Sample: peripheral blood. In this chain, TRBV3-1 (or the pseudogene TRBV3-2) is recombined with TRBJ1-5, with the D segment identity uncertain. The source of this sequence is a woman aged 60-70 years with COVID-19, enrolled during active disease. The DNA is TGTGCCAGCAGCCAAAGCCGCAATCAGCCCCAGCATTTT. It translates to CASSQSRNQPQHF.